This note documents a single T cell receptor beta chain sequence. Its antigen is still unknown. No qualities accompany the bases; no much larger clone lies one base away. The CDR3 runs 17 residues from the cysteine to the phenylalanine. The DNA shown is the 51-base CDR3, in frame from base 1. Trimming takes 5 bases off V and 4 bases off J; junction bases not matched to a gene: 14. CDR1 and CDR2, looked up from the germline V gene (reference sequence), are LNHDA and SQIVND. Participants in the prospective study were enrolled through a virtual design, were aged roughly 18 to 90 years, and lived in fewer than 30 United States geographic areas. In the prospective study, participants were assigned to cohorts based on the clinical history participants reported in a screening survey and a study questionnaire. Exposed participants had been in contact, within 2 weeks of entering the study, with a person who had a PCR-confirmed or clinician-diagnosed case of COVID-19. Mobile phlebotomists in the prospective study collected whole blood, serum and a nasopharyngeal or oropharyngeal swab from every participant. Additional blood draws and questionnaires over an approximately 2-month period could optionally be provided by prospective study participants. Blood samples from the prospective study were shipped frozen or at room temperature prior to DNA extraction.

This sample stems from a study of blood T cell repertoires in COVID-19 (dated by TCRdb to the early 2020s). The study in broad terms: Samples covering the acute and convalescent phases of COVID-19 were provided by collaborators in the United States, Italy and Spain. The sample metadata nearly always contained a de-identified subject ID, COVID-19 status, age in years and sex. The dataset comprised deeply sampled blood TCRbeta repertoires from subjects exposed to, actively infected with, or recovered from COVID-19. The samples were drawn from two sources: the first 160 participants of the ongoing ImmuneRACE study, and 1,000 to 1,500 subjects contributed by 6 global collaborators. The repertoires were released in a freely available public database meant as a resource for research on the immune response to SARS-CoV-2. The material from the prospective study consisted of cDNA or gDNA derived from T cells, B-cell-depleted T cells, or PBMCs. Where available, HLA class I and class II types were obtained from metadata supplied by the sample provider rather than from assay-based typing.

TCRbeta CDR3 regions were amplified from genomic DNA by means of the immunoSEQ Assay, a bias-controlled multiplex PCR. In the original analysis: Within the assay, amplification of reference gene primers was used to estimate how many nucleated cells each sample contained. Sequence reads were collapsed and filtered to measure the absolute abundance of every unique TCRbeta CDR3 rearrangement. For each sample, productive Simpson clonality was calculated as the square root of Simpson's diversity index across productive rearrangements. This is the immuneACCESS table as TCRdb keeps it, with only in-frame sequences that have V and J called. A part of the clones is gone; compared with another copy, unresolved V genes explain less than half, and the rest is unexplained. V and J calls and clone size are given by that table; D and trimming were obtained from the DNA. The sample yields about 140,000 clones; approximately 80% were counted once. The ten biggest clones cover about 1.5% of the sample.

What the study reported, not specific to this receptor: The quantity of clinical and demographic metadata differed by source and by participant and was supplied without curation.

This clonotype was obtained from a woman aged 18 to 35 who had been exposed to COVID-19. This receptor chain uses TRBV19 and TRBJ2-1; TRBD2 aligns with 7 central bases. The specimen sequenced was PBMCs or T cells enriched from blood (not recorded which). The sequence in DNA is TGTGCCAGTAGTCAAAGAGGCGGGAGCGTTTTATACAATGAGCAGTTCTTC. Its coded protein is CASSQRGGSVLYNEQFF.